A selection of T cell receptor beta chains follows, all from one sample in a study of blood T cell repertoires in COVID-19. Profiled with immunoSEQ multiplex PCR; TCRdb holds only in-frame clones, not every one. This table has 15,000 to 20,000 clones, around nine tenths appearing once. The sequencing input was peripheral blood. The origin of the receptors is a human donor in a cohort sampled during active COVID-19. Both conserved end residues are part of each CDR3. The order of the fields is D gene, CDR3 length, clone size, V gene, J gene, CDR3 DNA, CDR3 protein. The D gene is left open where the match is weak. A row's size may be missing; if present it is once, few, many or a size class.

d_gene: NA; len: 14; abundance: NA; v_gene: TRBV16; j_gene: TRBJ1-5; CDR3nt: TGTGCCAGCAGCCAATTCCCGACAGTTCAGCCCCAGCATTTT; CDR3aa: CASSQFPTVQPQHF
d_gene: TRBD2; len: 17; abundance: once; v_gene: TRBV15; j_gene: TRBJ2-3; CDR3nt: TGTGCCACCAGCAGAGATATGGGAGCGGGAGTTATGGATACGCAGTATTTT; CDR3aa: CATSRDMGAGVMDTQYF
d_gene: TRBD2; len: 15; abundance: NA; v_gene: TRBV28; j_gene: TRBJ2-5; CDR3nt: TGTGCCAGCAGCACGAAACTAGCGGGAGTAGAGACCCAGTACTTC; CDR3aa: CASSTKLAGVETQYF
d_gene: NA; len: 14; abundance: NA; v_gene: TRBV5-1; j_gene: TRBJ2-5; CDR3nt: TGCGCCAGCAGCTCAGGGGCTAGTTCAGAGACCCAGTACTTC; CDR3aa: CASSSGASSETQYF
d_gene: TRBD1; len: 15; abundance: NA; v_gene: TRBV4-2; j_gene: TRBJ1-2; CDR3nt: TGTGCCAGCAGCCCTCAACGAGACAGGGTCTATGGCTACACCTTC; CDR3aa: CASSPQRDRVYGYTF
d_gene: NA; len: 13; abundance: NA; v_gene: TRBV6-2/TRBV6-3; j_gene: TRBJ2-7; CDR3nt: TGTGCCAGCAGTTACGGGCCCGTGGGTGAGCAGTACTTC; CDR3aa: CASSYGPVGEQYF
d_gene: NA; len: 14; abundance: few; v_gene: TRBV5-1; j_gene: TRBJ2-7; CDR3nt: TGCGCCAGCAGCTGGGGGGACGGCTCCTACGAGCAGTACTTC; CDR3aa: CASSWGDGSYEQYF
d_gene: TRBD1; len: 15; abundance: NA; v_gene: TRBV27; j_gene: TRBJ1-4; CDR3nt: TGTGCCAGCAGTTTGACAGGGCCAACTAATGAAAAACTGTTTTTT; CDR3aa: CASSLTGPTNEKLFF
d_gene: NA; len: 16; abundance: NA; v_gene: TRBV10-2; j_gene: TRBJ1-2; CDR3nt: TGCGCCAGCAGTGATGCAGGGCCGACAGGCGTATATGGCTACACCTTC; CDR3aa: CASSDAGPTGVYGYTF
d_gene: TRBD2; len: 16; abundance: NA; v_gene: TRBV11-3; j_gene: TRBJ2-7; CDR3nt: TGTGCCAGCAAATCGGGGACTAGCGGGAGCTCGGACGAGCAGTACTTC; CDR3aa: CASKSGTSGSSDEQYF
d_gene: NA; len: 11; abundance: NA; v_gene: TRBV28; j_gene: TRBJ2-2; CDR3nt: TGTGCCAGCTCGCGGGCCGGGGAGCTGTTTTTT; CDR3aa: CASSRAGELFF
d_gene: TRBD1; len: 17; abundance: NA; v_gene: TRBV6-1; j_gene: TRBJ1-5; CDR3nt: TGTGCCAGCAGTGATCCTCCCGGGACAGGGGGAAATCAGCCCCAGCATTTT; CDR3aa: CASSDPPGTGGNQPQHF
d_gene: NA; len: 13; abundance: once; v_gene: TRBV13; j_gene: TRBJ1-2; CDR3nt: TGTGCCAGCAGCTTAGTCGGAGGGGATGGCTACACCTTC; CDR3aa: CASSLVGGDGYTF
d_gene: TRBD1; len: 12; abundance: NA; v_gene: TRBV29-1; j_gene: TRBJ1-2; CDR3nt: TGCAGCACCGGGACAGAGAACTATGGCTACACCTTC; CDR3aa: CSTGTENYGYTF
d_gene: NA; len: 14; abundance: NA; v_gene: TRBV7-2; j_gene: TRBJ1-1; CDR3nt: TGTGCCAGCAGCCCGCTGGGCGGGTACACTGAAGCTTTCTTT; CDR3aa: CASSPLGGYTEAFF
d_gene: TRBD2; len: 16; abundance: NA; v_gene: TRBV4-2; j_gene: TRBJ2-6; CDR3nt: TGTGCCAGCAGCCGGAGCGGGAACTCTGGGGCCAACGTCCTGACTTTC; CDR3aa: CASSRSGNSGANVLTF
d_gene: NA; len: 12; abundance: few; v_gene: TRBV27; j_gene: TRBJ2-1; CDR3nt: TGTGCCAGCAGTTACGAGGGCAATGAGCAGTTCTTC; CDR3aa: CASSYEGNEQFF
d_gene: NA; len: 15; abundance: NA; v_gene: TRBV4-2; j_gene: TRBJ2-7; CDR3nt: TGTGCCAGCAGCCAAGCTGGCGGGACTTCGGGCGAGCAGTACTTC; CDR3aa: CASSQAGGTSGEQYF
d_gene: NA; len: 15; abundance: NA; v_gene: TRBV27; j_gene: TRBJ1-5; CDR3nt: TGTGCCAGCAGTCCCTCCAGACAGACCAATCAGCCCCAGCATTTT; CDR3aa: CASSPSRQTNQPQHF
d_gene: TRBD2; len: 15; abundance: NA; v_gene: TRBV5-1; j_gene: TRBJ2-1; CDR3nt: TGCGCCAGCAGCGGCCCTAGCGGGATTGGCAATGAGCAGTTCTTC; CDR3aa: CASSGPSGIGNEQFF
d_gene: NA; len: 13; abundance: NA; v_gene: TRBV19; j_gene: TRBJ2-7; CDR3nt: TGTGCCAGTAGTGGCAGGTTTTATGACGAGCAGTACTTC; CDR3aa: CASSGRFYDEQYF
d_gene: TRBD2; len: 16; abundance: NA; v_gene: TRBV29-1; j_gene: TRBJ2-1; CDR3nt: TGCAGCGTTCTCGTCCTGAGCGGGGGGGCCCGGAATGAGCAGTTCTTC; CDR3aa: CSVLVLSGGARNEQFF
d_gene: TRBD2; len: 14; abundance: NA; v_gene: TRBV18; j_gene: TRBJ2-5; CDR3nt: TGTGCCAGCTCAGGGCTAGCGGGGAGAGAGACCCAGTACTTC; CDR3aa: CASSGLAGRETQYF
d_gene: TRBD2; len: 15; abundance: NA; v_gene: TRBV10-3; j_gene: TRBJ2-1; CDR3nt: TGTGCCATCAGTGAGTCGGCTAGCGGGGGGGTTGAGCAGTTCTTC; CDR3aa: CAISESASGGVEQFF
d_gene: NA; len: 14; abundance: NA; v_gene: TRBV18; j_gene: TRBJ2-7; CDR3nt: TGTGCCAGCTCACCACCCTCAGGGGCCTACGAGCAGTACTTC; CDR3aa: CASSPPSGAYEQYF
d_gene: NA; len: 15; abundance: NA; v_gene: TRBV27; j_gene: TRBJ2-1; CDR3nt: TGTGCCAGCAGTCCGGACTACCCGGCCTACAATGAGCAGTTCTTC; CDR3aa: CASSPDYPAYNEQFF
d_gene: NA; len: 15; abundance: NA; v_gene: TRBV27; j_gene: TRBJ1-4; CDR3nt: TGTGCCAGCAGTTTTCGGTGGCAGGGTAATGAAAAACTGTTTTTT; CDR3aa: CASSFRWQGNEKLFF
d_gene: TRBD1; len: 16; abundance: NA; v_gene: TRBV9; j_gene: TRBJ1-2; CDR3nt: TGTGCCAGCAGCGTAGCCCCGGGACAGGGAGACTATGGCTACACCTTC; CDR3aa: CASSVAPGQGDYGYTF
d_gene: NA; len: 14; abundance: NA; v_gene: TRBV5-1; j_gene: TRBJ2-5; CDR3nt: TGCGCCAGCAGCAAACAGGGGGGGCAAGAGACCCAGTACTTC; CDR3aa: CASSKQGGQETQYF
d_gene: NA; len: 13; abundance: NA; v_gene: TRBV14; j_gene: TRBJ1-2; CDR3nt: TGTGCCAGCAGTACAGGGTACCGCTATGGCTACACCTTC; CDR3aa: CASSTGYRYGYTF